The clone carrying this T cell receptor (beta chain) has a count of ten or more. Its antigen is as yet unknown. The CDR3 has 14 amino acids. V was clipped by 4 bases and J by 3 bases, with 13 bases between them. Germline CDR1 reads SEHNR; CDR2 reads FQNEAQ (reference sequence). The data were taken from a study of T-cell memory formation after mild COVID-19. Across the whole study: TCR clusters mostly belonged to single donors.

Using constant-segment primers, 5'RACE produced TCR alpha and TCR beta cDNA libraries carrying sample barcodes and UMIs. TCRdb redid the calling of the 5' RACE reads with MiXCR, one entry per CDR3 protein. The sample consists of about 170,000 distinct CDR3 sequences, approximately 12% of them appearing once. Study-level points and caveats: Clones that got smaller from day 15 to 85 had even CD4/CD8, while clones growing later tipped toward CD4+.

The TCR sequence derives from a man aged 18 to 35 who had mild COVID-19 (a few samples of this study predate the infection). Cell type and time point are not known. Specimen: PBMCs or a T cell subset sorted from them (not recorded which). The genes are TRBV7-9 and TRBJ2-7; possible D gene TRBD1, 6 bases. As DNA, the CDR3 is TGTGCCAGCAGCTCTCACAGGGAGATCTACGAGCAGTACTTC. This encodes CASSSHREIYEQYF.